Presented here are 12 T cell receptor beta chains from one specimen sequenced in a study of blood T cell repertoires in COVID-19. Sequencing was performed with immunoSEQ multiplex PCR; in TCRdb, only in-frame clones are kept and a portion is missing. This table has some 490,000 clones, approximately 91% appearing once. The specimen sequenced was PBMCs or T cells enriched from blood (not recorded which). The receptors were sampled from a woman aged 60-75 years who had recovered from COVID-19.

The chain joins TRBV19 to TRBJ1-2; 8 bases map to TRBD1. The J segment lost 4 bases and the V segment lost 5 bases, leaving 3 bases of the junction unmatched. This CDR3 contains 13 residues. Germline values: CDR1 LNHDA, CDR2 SQIVND (reference sequence). CDR3: CASSQGALYGYTF. The CDR3 DNA is TGTGCCAGTAGTCAGGGGGCCCTCTATGGCTACACCTTC.

V gene TRBV10-1 combines with J gene TRBJ2-3; weak D call: TRBD2 (5 bases). Germline V gene lookup returns CDR1 WNHNN and CDR2 SYGVQD (reference sequence). The CDR3 contains 16 residues. V was cut by 6 bases and J by 2 bases, with 18 bases left in between. Here the CDR3 DNA reads TGCGCCAGCAGCAGTAGGGCGGGCCCCCCCACAGATACGCAGTATTTT. It codes for CASSSRAGPPTDTQYF.

CDR3: CASSPRLGDGELFF. CDR3 DNA sequence: TGTGCCAGCTCACCCCGCCTCGGGGACGGGGAGCTGTTTTTT. The chain has TRBV18 and TRBJ2-2, with TRBD2 as a possible D gene (5 bases). Trimming left V 3 bases short and J 7 bases short, with 12 bases between. The CDR3 is made up of 14 amino acids. Germline V gene sequence: CDR1 KGHSH, CDR2 LQKENI.

The CDR3 coding sequence is TGTGCCAGCAGCTTGGGGAGGAAGCAAAACATTCAGTACTTC. Amino acids: CASSLGRKQNIQYF. V and J are TRBV5-8 and TRBJ2-4; possible D gene TRBD2, 5 bases. CDR1 is SGHTS, CDR2 YDEGEE, per germline. The germline V and J ends were trimmed by 0 bases and 5 bases, with 9 bases remaining between them. The CDR3 sequence is 14 residues long.

The rearrangement links TRBV4-1 to TRBJ1-5; 7 positions agree with TRBD1. Germline assignment: CDR1 MGHRA and CDR2 YSYEKL. This CDR3 spans 16 amino acids. Trimming removed 1 base from V and 1 base from J; junction bases left unmatched: 4. Here the CDR3 reads CASSQARTGSNQPQHF. DNA for the CDR3: TGCGCCAGCAGCCAAGCCCGGACAGGAAGCAATCAGCCCCAGCATTTT.

This clone was counted only a few times. The CDR3 spells CASSQAGGRQYV. In DNA, the CDR3 is TGTGCCAGCAGCCAAGCAGGGGGACGACAGTACGTC. The rearrangement joins TRBV3-1 (or the pseudogene TRBV3-2) to TRBJ2-7; 7 bases map to TRBD1. The trim removed 1 base at V and 10 bases at J, leaving 4 bases unmatched. This CDR3 is built from 12 residues. The V gene's germline CDR1 is LGHDT and CDR2 YNNKEL (reference sequence).

This chain uses TRBV24-1 with TRBJ2-2; no firm D call. The V end lost 1 base, the J end lost 5 bases, and 7 bases lay between the germline ends. The CDR3 spans 14 residues. The germline CDR1 and CDR2 sequences are KGHDR and SFDVKD. As DNA, the CDR3 is TGTGCCACCAGTGATTTTAAGAGAACCGGGGAGCTGTTTTTT. This translates into CATSDFKRTGELFF.

The chain couples TRBV12-3 or TRBV12-4 to TRBJ2-7; D not resolved. V was trimmed by 3 bases and J by 4 bases, leaving 7 bases between them. The length of the CDR3 is 12 residues. Here the CDR3 reads CASSLSGYEQYF. The CDR3 DNA reads TGTGCCAGCAGTTTGTCCGGGTACGAGCAGTACTTC.

The chain is built from TRBV5-1 and TRBJ2-5; TRBD1 agrees at 8 bases. Germline-derived CDR1 and CDR2 are SGHRS and YFSETQ. V gave up 2 bases and J gave up 5 bases; unmatched junction bases: 11. This CDR3 contains 16 residues. The CDR3 sequence: CASSLLQGTGGETQYF. For the CDR3, the DNA is TGCGCCAGCAGCTTACTGCAGGGGACAGGAGGGGAGACCCAGTACTTC.

The CDR3 protein is CASSPHRGFIYF. The CDR3 DNA reads TGTGCCAGCAGTCCTCACAGGGGTTTCATATATTTT. The chain has TRBV12-3 or TRBV12-4 and TRBJ1-3; TRBD1 matches at 7 bases. J was trimmed by 12 bases and V by 5 bases; bases with no gene match: 7. This CDR3 has 12 amino acids.

The chain links TRBV4-1 to TRBJ1-1, with 11 positions matching TRBD1. Looked up from germline, CDR1 is MGHRA and CDR2 is YSYEKL. J lost 1 base, V lost 5 bases, and 6 bases had no gene match. This CDR3 contains 16 residues. The CDR3 region has the DNA TGCGCCAGCAGCTTTAGGACAGGGGGCTGGAACACTGAAGCTTTCTTT. Translating it yields CASSFRTGGWNTEAFF.

The rearrangement uses TRBV6-5 and TRBJ2-3; possible D gene TRBD2, 5 bases. V lost 6 bases and J 2 bases, leaving 12 bases between the germline ends. CDR1 and CDR2 (germline): MNHEY, SVGAGI. The CDR3 extends over 14 amino acids. The CDR3: CASSQVDYTDTQYF. The CDR3 DNA reads as TGTGCCAGCAGCCAAGTTGACTACACAGATACGCAGTATTTT.